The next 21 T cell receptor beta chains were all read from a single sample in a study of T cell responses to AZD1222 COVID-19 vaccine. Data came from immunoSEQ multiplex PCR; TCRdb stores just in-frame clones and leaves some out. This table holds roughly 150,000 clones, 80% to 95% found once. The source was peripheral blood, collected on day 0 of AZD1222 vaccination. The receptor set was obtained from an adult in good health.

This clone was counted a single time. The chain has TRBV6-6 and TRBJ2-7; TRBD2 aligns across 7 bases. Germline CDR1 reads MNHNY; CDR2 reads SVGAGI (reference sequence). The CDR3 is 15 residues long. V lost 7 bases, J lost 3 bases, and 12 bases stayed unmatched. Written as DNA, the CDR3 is TGTGCCAGCACCGCTATACGGGGGGTAAACTACGAGCAGTACTTC. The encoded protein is CASTAIRGVNYEQYF.

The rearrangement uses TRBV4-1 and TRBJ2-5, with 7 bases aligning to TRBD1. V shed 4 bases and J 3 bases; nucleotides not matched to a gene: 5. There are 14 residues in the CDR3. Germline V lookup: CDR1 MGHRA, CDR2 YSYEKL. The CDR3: CASSPTTGKETQYF. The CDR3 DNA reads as TGCGCCAGCAGCCCAACGACAGGGAAAGAGACCCAGTACTTC.

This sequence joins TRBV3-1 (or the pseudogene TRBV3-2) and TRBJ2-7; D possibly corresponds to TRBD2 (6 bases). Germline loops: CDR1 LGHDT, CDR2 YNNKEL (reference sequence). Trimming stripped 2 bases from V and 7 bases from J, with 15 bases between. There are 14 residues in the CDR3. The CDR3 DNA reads TGTGCCAGCAGCCAAAAATCCGGGACTCGGGAGCAGTACTTC. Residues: CASSQKSGTREQYF.

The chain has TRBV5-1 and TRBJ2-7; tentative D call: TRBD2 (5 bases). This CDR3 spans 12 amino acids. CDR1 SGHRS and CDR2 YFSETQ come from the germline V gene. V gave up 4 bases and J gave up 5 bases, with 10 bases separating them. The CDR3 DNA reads TGCGCCAGCAGCCCCCCTAGCAACGAGCAGTACTTC. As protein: CASSPPSNEQYF.

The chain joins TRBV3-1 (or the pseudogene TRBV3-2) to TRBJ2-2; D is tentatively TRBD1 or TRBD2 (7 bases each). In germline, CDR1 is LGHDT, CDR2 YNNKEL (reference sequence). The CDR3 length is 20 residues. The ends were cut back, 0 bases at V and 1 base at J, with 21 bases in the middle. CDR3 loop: CASSQDRGRGLKLNTGELFF. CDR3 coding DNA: TGTGCCAGCAGCCAAGACAGGGGGAGGGGACTAAAATTGAACACCGGGGAGCTGTTTTTT.

The CDR3 loop reads CASSQGDKIYGYTF. CDR3 bases: TGCGCCAGCAGCCAGGGGGACAAAATATATGGCTACACCTTC. The chain joins TRBV4-1 to TRBJ1-2, with a possible D match to TRBD1 (6 bases). This CDR3 comprises 14 residues. The germline V gene encodes CDR1 MGHRA and CDR2 YSYEKL. Trimming removed 3 bases at V and 5 bases at J, with 13 bases between.

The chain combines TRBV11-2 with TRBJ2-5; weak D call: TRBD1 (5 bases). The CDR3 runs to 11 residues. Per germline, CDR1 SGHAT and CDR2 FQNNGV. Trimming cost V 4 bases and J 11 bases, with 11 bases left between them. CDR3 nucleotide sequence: TGTGCCAGCAGCTCTGTGGGGCTGCAGTACTTC. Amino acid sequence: CASSSVGLQYF.

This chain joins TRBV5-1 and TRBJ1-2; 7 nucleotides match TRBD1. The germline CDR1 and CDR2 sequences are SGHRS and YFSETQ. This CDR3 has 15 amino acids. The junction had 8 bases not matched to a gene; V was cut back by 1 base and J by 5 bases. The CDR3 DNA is TGCGCCAGCAGCTTGCTACCAGGGGGGAGATATGGCTACACCTTC. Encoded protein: CASSLLPGGRYGYTF. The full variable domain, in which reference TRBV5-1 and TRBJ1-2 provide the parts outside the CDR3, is KAGVTQTPRYLIKTRGQQVTLSCSPISGHRSVSWYQQTPGQGLQFLFEYFSETQRNKGNFPGRFSGRQFSNSRSEMNVSTLELGDSALYLCASSLLPGGRYGYTFGSGTRLTVV.

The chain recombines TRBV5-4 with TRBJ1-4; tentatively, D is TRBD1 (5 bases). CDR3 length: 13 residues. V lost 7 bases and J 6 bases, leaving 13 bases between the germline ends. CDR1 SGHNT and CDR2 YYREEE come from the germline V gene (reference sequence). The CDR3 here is CASRGGVDEKLFF. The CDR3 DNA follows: TGTGCCAGCCGGGGGGGGGTGGATGAAAAACTGTTTTTT.

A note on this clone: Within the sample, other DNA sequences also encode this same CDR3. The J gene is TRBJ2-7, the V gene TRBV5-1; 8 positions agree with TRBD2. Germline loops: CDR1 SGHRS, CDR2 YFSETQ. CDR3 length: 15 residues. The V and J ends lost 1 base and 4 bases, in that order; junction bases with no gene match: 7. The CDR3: CASSLTAGGGYEQYF. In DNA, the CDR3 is TGCGCCAGCAGCTTGACGGCGGGAGGCGGGTACGAGCAGTACTTC.

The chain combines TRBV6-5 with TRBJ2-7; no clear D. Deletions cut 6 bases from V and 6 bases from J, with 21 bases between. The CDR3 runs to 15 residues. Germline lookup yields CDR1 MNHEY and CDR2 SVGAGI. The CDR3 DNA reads TGTGCCAGCAGGGCCGGACGGCGAAGCACCGTCGAGCAGTACTTC. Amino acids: CASRAGRRSTVEQYF.

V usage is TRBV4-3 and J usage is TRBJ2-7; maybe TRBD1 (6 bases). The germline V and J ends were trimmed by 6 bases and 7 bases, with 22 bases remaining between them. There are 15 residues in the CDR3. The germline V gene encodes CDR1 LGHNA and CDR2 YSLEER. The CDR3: CASSRSAGARGEQYF. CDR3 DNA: TGCGCCAGCAGTCGCTCGGCAGGGGCTAGGGGAGAGCAGTACTTC.

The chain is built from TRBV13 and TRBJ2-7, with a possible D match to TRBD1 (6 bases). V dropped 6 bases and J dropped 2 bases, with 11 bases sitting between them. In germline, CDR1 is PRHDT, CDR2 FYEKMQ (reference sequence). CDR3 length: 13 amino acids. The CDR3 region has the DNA TGTGCCAGCAGTAAAGACAGGACCTACGAGCAGTACTTC. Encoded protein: CASSKDRTYEQYF. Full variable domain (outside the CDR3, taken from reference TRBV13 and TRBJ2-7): AAGVIQSPRHLIKEKRETATLKCYPIPRHDTVYWYQQGPGQDPQFLISFYEKMQSDKGSIPDRFSAQQFSDYHSELNMSSLELGDSALYFCASSKDRTYEQYFGPGTRLTVT.

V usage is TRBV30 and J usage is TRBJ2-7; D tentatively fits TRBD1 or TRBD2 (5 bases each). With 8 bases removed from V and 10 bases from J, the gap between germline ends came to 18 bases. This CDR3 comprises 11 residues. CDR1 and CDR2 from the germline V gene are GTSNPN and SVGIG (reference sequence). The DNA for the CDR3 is TGTGCCGGGGGACGTCTGGGACCTCAGTACTTC. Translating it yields CAGGRLGPQYF.

CDR3 protein: CASSILIPGANVLTF. The CDR3 nucleotides are TGTGCCAGTAGTATACTAATTCCTGGGGCCAACGTCCTGACTTTC. The gene calls are TRBV19 and TRBJ2-6; D is ambiguous. CDR3 length: 15 amino acids. The germline CDR1 and CDR2 sequences are LNHDA and SQIVND (reference sequence). V was cut by 2 bases and J by 2 bases, with 7 bases left in between.

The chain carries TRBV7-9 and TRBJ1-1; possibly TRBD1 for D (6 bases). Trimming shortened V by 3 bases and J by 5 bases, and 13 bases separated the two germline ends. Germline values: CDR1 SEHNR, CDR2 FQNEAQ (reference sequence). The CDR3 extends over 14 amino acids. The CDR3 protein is CASSLGGQGTEAFF. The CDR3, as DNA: TGTGCCAGCAGCTTGGGGGGGCAAGGGACTGAAGCTTTCTTT.

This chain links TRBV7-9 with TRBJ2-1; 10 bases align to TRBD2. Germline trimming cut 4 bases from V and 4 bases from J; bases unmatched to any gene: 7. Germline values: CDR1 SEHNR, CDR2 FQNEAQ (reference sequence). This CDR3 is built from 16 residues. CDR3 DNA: TGTGCCAGCAGCTCGTCTCGACTAGCGGGTTACAATGAGCAGTTCTTC. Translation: CASSSSRLAGYNEQFF.

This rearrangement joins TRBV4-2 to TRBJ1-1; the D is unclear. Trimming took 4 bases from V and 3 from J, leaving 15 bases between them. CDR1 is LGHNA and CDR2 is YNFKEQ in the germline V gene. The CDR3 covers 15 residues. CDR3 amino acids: CASSPPGWEDTEAFF. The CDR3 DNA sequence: TGTGCCAGCAGCCCCCCCGGGTGGGAAGACACTGAAGCTTTCTTT.

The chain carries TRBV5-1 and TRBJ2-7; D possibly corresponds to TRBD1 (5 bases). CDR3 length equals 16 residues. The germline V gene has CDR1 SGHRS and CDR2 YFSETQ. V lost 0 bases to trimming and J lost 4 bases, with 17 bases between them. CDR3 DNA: TGCGCCAGCAGCTTGGATGGGTGGCAGGGCGCTTACGAGCAGTACTTC. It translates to CASSLDGWQGAYEQYF.

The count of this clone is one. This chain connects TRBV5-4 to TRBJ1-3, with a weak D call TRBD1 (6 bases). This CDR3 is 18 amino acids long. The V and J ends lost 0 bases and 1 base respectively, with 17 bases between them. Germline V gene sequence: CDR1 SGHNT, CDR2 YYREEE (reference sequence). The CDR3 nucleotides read TGTGCCAGCAGCTTGGGGGGGGCCGGGGGATCTTCTGGAAACACCATATATTTT. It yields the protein CASSLGGAGGSSGNTIYF.

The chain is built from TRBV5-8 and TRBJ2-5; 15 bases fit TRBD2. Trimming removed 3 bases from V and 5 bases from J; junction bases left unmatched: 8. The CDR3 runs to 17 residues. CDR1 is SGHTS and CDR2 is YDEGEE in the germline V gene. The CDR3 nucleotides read TGTGCCAGCAGCTCGGGACTAGCGGGAGGAAGGGGTGAGACCCAGTACTTC. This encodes CASSSGLAGGRGETQYF. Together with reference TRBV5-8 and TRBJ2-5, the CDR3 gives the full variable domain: EAGVTQSPTHLIKTRGQQATLRCSPISGHTSVYWYQQALGLGLQFLLWYDEGEERNRGNFPPRFSGRQFPNYSSELNVNALELEDSALYLCASSSGLAGGRGETQYFGPGTRLLVL.